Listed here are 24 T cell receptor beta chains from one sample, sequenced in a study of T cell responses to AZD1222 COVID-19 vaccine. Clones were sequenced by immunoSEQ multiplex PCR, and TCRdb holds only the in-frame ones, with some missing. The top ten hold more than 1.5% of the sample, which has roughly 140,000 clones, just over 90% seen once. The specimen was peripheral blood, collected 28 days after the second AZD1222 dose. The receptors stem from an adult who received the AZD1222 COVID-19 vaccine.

The CDR3 DNA sequence: TGTGCCAGCATGCAATACCCCTCAGGGGGCACTAATGAAAAACTGTTTTTT. Translation gives CASMQYPSGGTNEKLFF. V and J are TRBV21-1 and TRBJ1-4; TRBD1, as called in the table, went unchecked against the DNA. TRBV21-1 is termed a pseudogene. This CDR3 spans 17 amino acids.

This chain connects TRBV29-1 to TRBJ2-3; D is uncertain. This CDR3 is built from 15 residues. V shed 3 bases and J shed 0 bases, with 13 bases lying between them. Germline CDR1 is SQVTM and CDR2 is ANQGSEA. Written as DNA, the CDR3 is TGCAGCGTTGAGTTCAACGGACCTAGCACAGATACGCAGTATTTT. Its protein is CSVEFNGPSTDTQYF.

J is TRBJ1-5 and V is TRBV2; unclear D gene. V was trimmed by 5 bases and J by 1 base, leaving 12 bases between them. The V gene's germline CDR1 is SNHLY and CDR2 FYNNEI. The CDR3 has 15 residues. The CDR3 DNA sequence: TGTGCCAGCAGTTTAAGTGGGTCGAGCAATCAGCCCCAGCATTTT. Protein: CASSLSGSSNQPQHF.

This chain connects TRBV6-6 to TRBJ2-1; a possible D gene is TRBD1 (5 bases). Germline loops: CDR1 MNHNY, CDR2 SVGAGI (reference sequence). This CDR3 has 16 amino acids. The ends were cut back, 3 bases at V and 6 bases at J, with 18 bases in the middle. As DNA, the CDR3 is TGTGCCAGCAGTTATACCTCAGGGCCCCAGGGCAATGAGCAGTTCTTC. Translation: CASSYTSGPQGNEQFF.

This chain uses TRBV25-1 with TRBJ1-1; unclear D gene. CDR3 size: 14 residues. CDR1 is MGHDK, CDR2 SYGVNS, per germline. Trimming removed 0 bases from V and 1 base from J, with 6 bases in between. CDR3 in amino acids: CASSEYKGNTEAFF. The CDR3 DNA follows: TGTGCCAGCAGTGAATATAAAGGGAACACTGAAGCTTTCTTT.

The CDR3 coding sequence is TGTGCCTGGAGTGTTATGCTGAGCACAGATACGCAGTATTTT. Protein: CAWSVMLSTDTQYF. The gene calls are TRBV30 and TRBJ2-3; D remains unclear. This CDR3 has 14 residues. The germline V and J ends were trimmed by 0 bases and 0 bases, with 7 bases remaining between them. Per the germline V gene, CDR1 is GTSNPN and CDR2 is SVGIG (reference sequence).

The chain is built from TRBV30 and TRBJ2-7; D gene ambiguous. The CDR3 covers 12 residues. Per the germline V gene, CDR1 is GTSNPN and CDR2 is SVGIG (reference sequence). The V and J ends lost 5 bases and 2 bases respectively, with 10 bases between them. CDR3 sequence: CAWGLRTYEQYF. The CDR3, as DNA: TGTGCCTGGGGGCTTAGGACCTACGAGCAGTACTTC. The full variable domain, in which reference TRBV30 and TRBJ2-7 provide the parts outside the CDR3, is SQTIHQWPATLVQPVGSPLSLECTVEGTSNPNLYWYRQAAGRGLQLLFYSVGIGQISSEVPQNLSASRPQDRQFILSSKKLLLSDSGFYLCAWGLRTYEQYFGPGTRLTVT.

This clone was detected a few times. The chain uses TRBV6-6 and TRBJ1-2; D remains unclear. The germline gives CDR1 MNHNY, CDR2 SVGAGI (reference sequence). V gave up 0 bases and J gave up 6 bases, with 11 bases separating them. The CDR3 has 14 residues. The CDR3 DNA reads TGTGCCAGCAGTTACTCGTTGGGCCTTAATGGCTACACCTTC. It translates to CASSYSLGLNGYTF.

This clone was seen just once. CDR3 in amino acids: CASSLEGSRSGNTIYF. CDR3 nucleotide sequence: TGTGCCAGCAGCTTGGAGGGCAGTCGCTCTGGAAACACCATATATTTT. The chain couples TRBV5-4 to TRBJ1-3; D unresolved. Germline V gene sequence: CDR1 SGHNT, CDR2 YYREEE (reference sequence). CDR3 size: 16 residues. V gave up 0 bases and J gave up 0 bases, with 10 bases separating them.

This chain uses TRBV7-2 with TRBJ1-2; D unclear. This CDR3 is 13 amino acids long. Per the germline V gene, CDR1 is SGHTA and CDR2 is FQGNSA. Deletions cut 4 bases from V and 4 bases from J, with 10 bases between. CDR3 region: CASSSSPSYGYTF. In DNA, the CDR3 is TGTGCCAGCAGCTCCTCCCCCTCCTATGGCTACACCTTC.

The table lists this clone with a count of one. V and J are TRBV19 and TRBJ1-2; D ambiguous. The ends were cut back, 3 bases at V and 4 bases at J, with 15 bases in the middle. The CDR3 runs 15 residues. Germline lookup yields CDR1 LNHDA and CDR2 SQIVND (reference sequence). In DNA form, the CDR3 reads TGTGCCAGTAGTATTGACGTTGGACTTGGCTATGGCTACACCTTC. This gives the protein CASSIDVGLGYGYTF.

This CDR3 reads CASSIRTSGGSSYNEQFF. CDR3 bases: TGTGCCAGTAGTATCCGGACTAGCGGGGGGAGCTCCTACAATGAGCAGTTCTTC. V and J are TRBV19 and TRBJ2-1; 14 bases match TRBD2. This CDR3 comprises 18 residues. Trimming removed 3 bases from V and 0 bases from J; junction bases left unmatched: 4. From germline, CDR1 is LNHDA and CDR2 SQIVND (reference sequence).

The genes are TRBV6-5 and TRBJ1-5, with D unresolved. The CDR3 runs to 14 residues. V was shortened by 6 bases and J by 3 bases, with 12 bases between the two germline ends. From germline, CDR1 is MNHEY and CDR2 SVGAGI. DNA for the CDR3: TGTGCCAGCAGGGGGAGACCCCACAATCAGCCCCAGCATTTT. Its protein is CASRGRPHNQPQHF.

The CDR3 sequence: CASRGRGGAGSPLHF. As DNA, the CDR3 is TGTGCCAGCAGAGGACGAGGGGGCGCAGGGTCACCCCTCCACTTT. The J gene is TRBJ1-6, the V gene TRBV2; 7 nucleotides align to TRBD1. J was trimmed by 10 bases and V by 6 bases; bases with no gene match: 12. In germline, CDR1 is SNHLY, CDR2 FYNNEI. The CDR3 spans 15 residues.

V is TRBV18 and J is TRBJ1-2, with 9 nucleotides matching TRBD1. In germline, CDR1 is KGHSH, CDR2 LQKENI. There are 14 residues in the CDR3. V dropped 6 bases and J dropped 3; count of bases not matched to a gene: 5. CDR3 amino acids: CASSPTGGDYGYTF. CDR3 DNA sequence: TGTGCCAGCTCCCCAACAGGGGGCGACTATGGCTACACCTTC.

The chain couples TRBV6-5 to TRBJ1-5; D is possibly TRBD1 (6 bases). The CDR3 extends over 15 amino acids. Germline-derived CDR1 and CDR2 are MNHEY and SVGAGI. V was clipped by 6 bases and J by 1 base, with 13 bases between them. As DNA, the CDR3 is TGTGCCAGCAGCGACAGGTCTGGGAGCAATCAGCCCCAGCATTTT. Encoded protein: CASSDRSGSNQPQHF.

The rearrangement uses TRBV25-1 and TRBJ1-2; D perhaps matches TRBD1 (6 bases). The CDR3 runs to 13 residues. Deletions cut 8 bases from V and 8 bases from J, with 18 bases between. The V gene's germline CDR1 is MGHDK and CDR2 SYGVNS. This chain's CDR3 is CASSTMGASGYTF. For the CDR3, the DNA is TGTGCCAGCTCGACGATGGGGGCGAGCGGCTACACCTTC.

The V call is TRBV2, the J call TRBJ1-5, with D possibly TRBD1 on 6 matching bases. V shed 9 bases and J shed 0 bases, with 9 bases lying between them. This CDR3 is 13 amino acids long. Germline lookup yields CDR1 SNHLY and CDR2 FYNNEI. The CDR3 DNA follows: TGTGCCAGTACAGGGAATAGCAATCAGCCCCAGCATTTT. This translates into CASTGNSNQPQHF.

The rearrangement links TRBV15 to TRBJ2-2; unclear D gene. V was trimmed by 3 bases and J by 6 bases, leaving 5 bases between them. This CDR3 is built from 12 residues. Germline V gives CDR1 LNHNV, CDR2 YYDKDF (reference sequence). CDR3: CATSSPPGELFF. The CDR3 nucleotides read TGTGCCACCAGCAGTCCCCCCGGGGAGCTGTTTTTT.

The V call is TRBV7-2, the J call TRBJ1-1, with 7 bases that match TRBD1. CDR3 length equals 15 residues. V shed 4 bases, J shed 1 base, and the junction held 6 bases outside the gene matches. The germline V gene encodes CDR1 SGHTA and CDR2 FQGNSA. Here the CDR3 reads CASSWGDRRNTEAFF. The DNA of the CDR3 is TGTGCCAGCAGCTGGGGGGACAGACGGAACACTGAAGCTTTCTTT.

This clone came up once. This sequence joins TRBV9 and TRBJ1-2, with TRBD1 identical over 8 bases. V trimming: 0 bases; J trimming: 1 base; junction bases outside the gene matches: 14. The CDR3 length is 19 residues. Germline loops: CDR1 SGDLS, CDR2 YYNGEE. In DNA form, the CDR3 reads TGTGCCAGCAGCGTAGGGATCGGACAGGGAGGAGGGGGTAACTATGGCTACACCTTC. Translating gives CASSVGIGQGGGGNYGYTF.

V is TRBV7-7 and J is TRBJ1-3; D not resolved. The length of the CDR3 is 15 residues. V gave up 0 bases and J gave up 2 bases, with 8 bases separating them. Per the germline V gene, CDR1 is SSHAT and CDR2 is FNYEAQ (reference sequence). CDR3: CASSLAQGPGNTIYF. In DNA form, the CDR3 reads TGTGCCAGCAGCTTAGCGCAAGGTCCTGGAAACACCATATATTTT.

The CDR3 sequence: CASSSTPYNEQFF. The CDR3 region has the DNA TGTGCCAGCAGTTCCACCCCTTACAATGAGCAGTTCTTC. The chain has TRBV12-3 or TRBV12-4 and TRBJ2-1; no reliable D call. The V and J ends lost 4 bases and 4 bases respectively, with 8 bases between them. The CDR3 runs 13 residues.

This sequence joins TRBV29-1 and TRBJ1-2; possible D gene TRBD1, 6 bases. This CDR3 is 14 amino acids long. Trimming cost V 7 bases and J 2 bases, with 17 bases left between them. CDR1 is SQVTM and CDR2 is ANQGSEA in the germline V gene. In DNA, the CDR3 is TGCAGCGCAGCGCTCGGACAGATAAACTATGGCTACACCTTC. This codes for CSAALGQINYGYTF.